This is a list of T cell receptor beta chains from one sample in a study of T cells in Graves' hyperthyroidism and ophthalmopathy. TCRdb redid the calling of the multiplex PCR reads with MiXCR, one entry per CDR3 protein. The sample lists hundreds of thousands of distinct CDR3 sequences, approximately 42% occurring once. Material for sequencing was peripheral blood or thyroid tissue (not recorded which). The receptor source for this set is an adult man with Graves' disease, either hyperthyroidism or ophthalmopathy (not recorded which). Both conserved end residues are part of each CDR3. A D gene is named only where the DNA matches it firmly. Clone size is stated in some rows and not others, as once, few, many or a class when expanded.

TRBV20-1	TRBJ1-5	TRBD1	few	CSAMTGIRGNQPQHF	TGCAGTGCTATGACAGGGATAAGAGGCAATCAGCCCCAGCATTTT
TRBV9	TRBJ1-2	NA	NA	CASSLVREYDYGYTF	TGTGCCAGCAGCTTGGTGAGGGAGTATGACTATGGCTACACCTTC
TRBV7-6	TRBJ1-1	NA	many	CASSLRTAQNTEAFF	TGTGCCAGCAGCTTAAGGACTGCTCAGAACACTGAAGCTTTCTTT
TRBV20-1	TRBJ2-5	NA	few	CSARRGGGETQYF	TGCAGTGCTAGAAGGGGGGGGGGAGAGACCCAGTACTTC
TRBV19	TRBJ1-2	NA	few	CATRISNYGYTF	TGTGCCACACGGATCTCCAACTATGGCTACACCTTC
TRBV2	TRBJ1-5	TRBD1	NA	CASSDVGQAHF	TGTGCCAGCAGTGACGTGGGACAGGCGCATTTT
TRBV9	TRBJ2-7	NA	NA	CASSLESYGYEQYF	TGTGCCAGCAGCTTAGAGTCCTATGGCTACGAGCAGTACTTC
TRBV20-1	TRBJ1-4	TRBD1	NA	CSAYTGAGETLFF	TGCAGTGCTTACACAGGGGCAGGGGAAACACTGTTTTTT
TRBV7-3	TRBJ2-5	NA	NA	CASSLDGRGKTQYF	TGTGCCAGCAGCTTGGATGGCAGGGGAAAGACCCAGTACTTC
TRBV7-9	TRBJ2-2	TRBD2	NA	CASSQTSASGELFF	TGTGCCAGCAGTCAGACTAGCGCCTCCGGGGAGCTGTTTTTT
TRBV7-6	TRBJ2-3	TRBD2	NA	CASSRRGTSTVSDTQYF	TGTGCCAGCAGCCGGAGAGGGACTAGCACGGTGTCAGATACGCAGTATTTT
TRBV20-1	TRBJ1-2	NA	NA	CSARDRKGHYGYTF	TGCAGTGCTAGAGATCGCAAGGGACACTATGGCTACACCTTC
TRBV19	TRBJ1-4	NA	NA	CASSLSSREKLFF	TGTGCCAGTAGCTTGAGTTCACGGGAAAAACTGTTTTTT
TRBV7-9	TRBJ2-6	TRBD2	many	CASSKAGGSSLGPNVLTF	TGTGCCAGCAGTAAGGCGGGGGGGTCCTCTCTGGGGCCTAACGTCCTGACTTTC
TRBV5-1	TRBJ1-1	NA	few	CASSGGVGTEAFF	TGCGCCAGCAGCGGTGGGGTAGGGACTGAAGCTTTCTTT
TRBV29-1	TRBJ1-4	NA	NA	CSVERGEKLFF	TGCAGCGTTGAACGGGGTGAAAAACTGTTTTTT
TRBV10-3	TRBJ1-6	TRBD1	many	CASTGTENSPLHF	TGTGCCTCGACCGGGACAGAGAATTCACCCCTCCACTTT
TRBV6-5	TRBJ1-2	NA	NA	CASSDGSRYGYTF	TGTGCCAGCAGTGACGGGTCCCGCTATGGCTACACCTTC
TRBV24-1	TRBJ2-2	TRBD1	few	CATAGTGAAGELFF	TGTGCCACAGCCGGGACAGGGGCAGCCGGGGAGCTGTTTTTT
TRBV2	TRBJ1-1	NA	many	CASNGLNMNTEAFF	TGTGCCAGCAACGGACTGAACATGAACACTGAAGCTTTCTTT
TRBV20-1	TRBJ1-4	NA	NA	CSARRRRSLSNEKLLF	TGCAGTGCTAGACGGCGCAGGAGCCTTTCTAATGAAAAACTGCTTTTT
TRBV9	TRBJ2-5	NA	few	CASSVGAGNAETQYF	TGTGCCAGCAGCGTAGGGGCGGGTAACGCAGAGACCCAGTACTTC
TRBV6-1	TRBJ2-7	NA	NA	CASIDRTYKQYF	TGTGCCAGCATCGACAGGACCTACAAGCAGTACTTC
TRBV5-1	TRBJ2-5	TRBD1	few	CASSVGTGAEETQYF	TGCGCCAGCAGCGTCGGGACAGGGGCGGAAGAGACCCAGTACTTC
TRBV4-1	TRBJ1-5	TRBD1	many	CASSPSTGMSTQHF	TGCGCCAGCAGCCCGTCGACAGGGATGAGTACCCAGCATTTT
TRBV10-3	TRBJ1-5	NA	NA	CAISESGILTQPQHF	TGTGCCATCAGTGAGTCAGGGATCCTCACTCAGCCCCAGCATTTT
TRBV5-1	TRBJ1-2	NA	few	CASSWQGANYGYTF	TGCGCCAGCAGCTGGCAGGGAGCTAACTATGGCTACACCTTC
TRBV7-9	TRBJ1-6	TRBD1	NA	CASSLGGTGLSPLHF	TGTGCCAGCAGCCTAGGGGGGACAGGGCTCTCACCCCTCCACTTT
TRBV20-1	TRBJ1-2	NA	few	CSARGYEGGYTF	TGCAGTGCTAGAGGGTATGAGGGCGGCTACACCTTC
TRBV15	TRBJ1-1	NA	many	CATSRDGLAGSEAFF	TGTGCCACCAGCAGAGATGGTCTCGCAGGCTCTGAAGCTTTCTTT
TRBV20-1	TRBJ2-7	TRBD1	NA	CSASQGADEQYF	TGCAGTGCTAGTCAGGGGGCCGACGAGCAGTACTTC
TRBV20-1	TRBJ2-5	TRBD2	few	CSARVSGRETQETQYF	TGCAGTGCTAGGGTTAGCGGGAGGGAGACACAAGAGACCCAGTACTTC
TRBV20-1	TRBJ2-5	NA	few	CSASVQGYLETQYF	TGCAGTGCTAGTGTCCAGGGTTATTTGGAGACCCAGTACTTC
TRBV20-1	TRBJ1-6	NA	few	CSASPVVRGNNSPLHF	TGCAGTGCTAGTCCTGTGGTGCGGGGGAATAATTCACCCCTCCACTTT
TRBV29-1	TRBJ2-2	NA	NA	CSVLVPGANTGELFF	TGCAGCGTCCTGGTCCCGGGAGCGAACACCGGGGAGCTGTTTTTT
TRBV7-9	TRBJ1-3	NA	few	CASSPAGAPGNTIYF	TGTGCCAGCAGCCCCGCCGGGGCCCCTGGAAACACCATATATTTT
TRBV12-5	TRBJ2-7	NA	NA	CASSPLQGWEQYF	TGTGCCAGCAGTCCACTGCAGGGTTGGGAGCAGTACTTC
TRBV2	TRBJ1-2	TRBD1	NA	CASSSFYRDRDYGYTF	TGTGCCAGCAGTTCGTTTTACCGGGACAGGGACTATGGCTACACCTTC
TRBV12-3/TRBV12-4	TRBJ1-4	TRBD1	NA	CASSGDRAAGKLFF	TGTGCCAGCAGTGGAGACAGGGCAGCCGGGAAACTGTTTTTT
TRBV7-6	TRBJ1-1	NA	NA	CARVNQNTEAFF	TGTGCTAGGGTCAACCAGAACACTGAAGCTTTCTTT
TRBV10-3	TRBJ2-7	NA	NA	CANPTYGYEQYF	TGTGCCAACCCTACCTATGGCTACGAGCAGTACTTC
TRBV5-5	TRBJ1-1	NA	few	CASSPKTGNTEAFF	TGTGCCAGCAGCCCAAAGACAGGGAACACTGAAGCTTTCTTT
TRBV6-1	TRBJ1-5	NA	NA	CASSEIGAWSNQPQHF	TGTGCCAGCAGTGAAATCGGGGCTTGGAGCAATCAGCCCCAGCATTTT
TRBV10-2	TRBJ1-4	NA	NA	CASGGVGEKLFF	TGCGCCAGCGGAGGGGTCGGTGAAAAACTGTTTTTT
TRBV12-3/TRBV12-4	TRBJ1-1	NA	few	CASSFTGRAGGAFF	TGTGCCAGCAGTTTTACGGGACGGGCGGGTGGAGCTTTCTTT
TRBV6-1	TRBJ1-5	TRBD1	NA	CASPSDRALGQPQHF	TGTGCCAGCCCATCGGACAGGGCTTTAGGTCAGCCCCAGCATTTT
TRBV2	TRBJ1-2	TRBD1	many	CASSVETGDHGYTF	TGTGCCAGCAGTGTTGAGACAGGGGATCATGGCTACACCTTC
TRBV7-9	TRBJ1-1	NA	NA	CASSQVQDINTEAFF	TGCGCCAGCAGCCAAGTGCAGGACATCAACACTGAAGCTTTCTTT
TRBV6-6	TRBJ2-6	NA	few	CASSYEAGVGANVLTF	TGTGCCAGCAGTTACGAGGCCGGGGTTGGGGCCAACGTCCTGACTTTC
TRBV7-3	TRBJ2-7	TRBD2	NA	CASSQDRGLAGAKEQYF	TGCGCCAGCAGCCAAGACCGGGGACTAGCGGGAGCAAAAGAGCAGTACTTC